This T cell receptor beta chain was recovered during a study of cytomegalovirus exposure and HLA in healthy donors. General study points: The study recorded about 160 TCR beta chains that were cytomegalovirus-associated. In vitro work confirmed that a few CMV-associated chains recognize CMV antigens. CMV serostatus was the sole immune exposure data available.

As for this clone: The antigen remains unidentified.

The PCR made use of 60 Vbeta and 13 Jbeta primers. TCRdb keeps only in-frame clones here, not all; method: immunoSEQ multiplex PCR. The sample lists 130,000 to 150,000 clones, roughly 83% occurring once. The germline V and J ends were trimmed by 6 bases and 6 bases, with 11 bases remaining between them. The CDR3 extends over 12 amino acids. CDR1 is MDHEN and CDR2 is SYDVKM in the germline V gene. This TCR came from a female donor in good health and CMV-seronegative. Sequencing was performed on PBMCs. This chain joins TRBV28 and TRBJ1-2, with unresolved D. Written as DNA, the CDR3 is TGTGCCAGCAGCTTGGGCAGAAATGGCTACACCTTC. This gives the protein CASSLGRNGYTF.